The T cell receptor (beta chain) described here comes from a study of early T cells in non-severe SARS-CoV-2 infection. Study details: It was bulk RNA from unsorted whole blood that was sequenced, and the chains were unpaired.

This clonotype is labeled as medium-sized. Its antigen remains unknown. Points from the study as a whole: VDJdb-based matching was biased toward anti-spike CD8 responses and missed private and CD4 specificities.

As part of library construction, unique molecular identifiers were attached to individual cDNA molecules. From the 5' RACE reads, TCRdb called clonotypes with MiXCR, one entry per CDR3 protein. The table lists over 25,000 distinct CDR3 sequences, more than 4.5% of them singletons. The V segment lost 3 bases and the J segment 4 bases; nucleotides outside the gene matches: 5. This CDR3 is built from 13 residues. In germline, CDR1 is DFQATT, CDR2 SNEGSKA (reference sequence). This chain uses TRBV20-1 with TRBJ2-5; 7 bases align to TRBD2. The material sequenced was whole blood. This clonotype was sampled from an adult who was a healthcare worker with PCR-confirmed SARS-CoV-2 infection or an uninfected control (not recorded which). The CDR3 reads CSARRELGETQYF. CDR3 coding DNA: TGCAGTGCTAGGCGGGAGCTTGGAGAGACCCAGTACTTC.